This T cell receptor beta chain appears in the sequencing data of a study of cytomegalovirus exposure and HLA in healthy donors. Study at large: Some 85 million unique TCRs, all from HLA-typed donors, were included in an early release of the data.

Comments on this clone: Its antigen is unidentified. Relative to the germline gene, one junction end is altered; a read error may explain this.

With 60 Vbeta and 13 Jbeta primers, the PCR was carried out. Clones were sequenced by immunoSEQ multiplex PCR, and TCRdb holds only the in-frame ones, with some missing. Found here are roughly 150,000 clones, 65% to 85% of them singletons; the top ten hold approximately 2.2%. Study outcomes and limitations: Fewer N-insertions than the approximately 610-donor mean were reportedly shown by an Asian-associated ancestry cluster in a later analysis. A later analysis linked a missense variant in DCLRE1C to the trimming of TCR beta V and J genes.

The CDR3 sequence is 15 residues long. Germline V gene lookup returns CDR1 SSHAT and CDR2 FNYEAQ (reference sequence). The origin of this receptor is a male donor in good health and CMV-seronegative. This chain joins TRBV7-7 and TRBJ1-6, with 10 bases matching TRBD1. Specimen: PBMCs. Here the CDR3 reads CASSPGQGNNSPLHF. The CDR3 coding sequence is TGTGCTAGCAGCCCGGGACAGGGGAACAATTCACCCCTCCACTTT.